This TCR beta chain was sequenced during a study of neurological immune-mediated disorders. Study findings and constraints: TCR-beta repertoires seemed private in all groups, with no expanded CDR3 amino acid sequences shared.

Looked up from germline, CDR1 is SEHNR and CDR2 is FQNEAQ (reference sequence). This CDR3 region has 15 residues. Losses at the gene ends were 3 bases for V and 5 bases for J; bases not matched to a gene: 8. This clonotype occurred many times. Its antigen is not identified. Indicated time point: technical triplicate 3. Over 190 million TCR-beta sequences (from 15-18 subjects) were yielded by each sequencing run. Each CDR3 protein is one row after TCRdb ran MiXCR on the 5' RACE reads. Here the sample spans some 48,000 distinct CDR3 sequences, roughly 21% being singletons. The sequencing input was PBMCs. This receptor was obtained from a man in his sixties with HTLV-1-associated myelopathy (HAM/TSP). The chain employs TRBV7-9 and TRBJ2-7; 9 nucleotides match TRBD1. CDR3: CASSFVTGGYHEQYF. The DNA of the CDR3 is TGTGCCAGCAGCTTTGTAACAGGGGGCTACCACGAGCAGTACTTC. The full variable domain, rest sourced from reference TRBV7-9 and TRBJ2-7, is DTGVSQNPRHKITKRGQNVTFRCDPISEHNRLYWYRQTLGQGPEFLTYFQNEAQLEKSRLLSDRFSAERPKGSFSTLEIQRTEQGDSAMYLCASSFVTGGYHEQYFGPGTRLTVT.